This TCR beta chain was captured by sequencing in a study of blood T cell repertoires in COVID-19. Assay used: immunoSEQ multiplex PCR; TCRdb lists only in-frame clones, some missing. The sample carries around 70,000 clones, 75% to 85% recorded once. The CDR3 contains 14 residues. V was pared by 1 base and J by 4 bases, with 3 bases of the junction left unmatched. Germline lookup yields CDR1 SEHNR and CDR2 FQNEAQ (reference sequence). The sample taken for sequencing was peripheral blood. The chain combines TRBV7-9 with TRBJ2-7, with TRBD1 matching 8 bases. The receptor's source is a woman aged 70 to 79 with acute or convalescent COVID-19. CDR3 sequence: CASSLGRTGYEQYF. CDR3 DNA sequence: TGTGCCAGCAGCTTAGGGAGGACAGGGTACGAGCAGTACTTC.